Only a few counts were recorded for the clone carrying this T cell receptor beta chain. Its antigen is not known. Per the germline V gene, CDR1 is SQVTM and CDR2 is ANQGSEA. Trimming removed 3 bases at V and 1 base at J, with 15 bases between. The CDR3 is 15 residues long. Treatment noted: oral pan-JAK inhibitor, 5-10 mg twice daily. Collection of lesional scalp punch biopsies and peripheral blood was performed in alopecia areata patients. The entry originates in a study of CD8+ T cells in alopecia areata. Whole-study findings and limits: With tofacitinib ongoing, many expanded lesional clones persisted in both scalp and blood. Both scalp clonality and the expanded CD8+ clones among the top 100 showed a significant decrease with tofacitinib. Relative to normal scalp, lesional scalp, especially alopecia totalis/universalis, showed higher clonality.

Extracted RNA was reverse transcribed into cDNA, the sequencing template. Produced via immunoSEQ multiplex PCR; TCRdb's table is partial and in-frame only. The sample shows 270,000 or so clones, about three fifths of them seen only once. The V call is TRBV29-1, the J call TRBJ1-1, with D perhaps matching TRBD1 (6 bases). Here the sequenced sample was CD4+ T cells sorted from blood, taken at week 24, from a patient treated with tofacitinib. This receptor was taken from a human donor with alopecia areata. CDR3 bases: TGCAGCGTTGAGGCTTTAGGCAGGGGGAACACTGAAGCTTTCTTT. This encodes CSVEALGRGNTEAFF. The variable domain in full, completed from reference TRBV29-1 and TRBJ1-1, reads SAVISQKPSRDICQRGTSLTIQCQVDSQVTMMFWYRQQPGQSLTLIATANQGSEATYESGFVIDKFPISRPNLTFSTLTVSNMSPEDSSIYLCSVEALGRGNTEAFFGQGTRLTVV.